This entry features one T cell receptor beta chain sequence. Its antigen remains unknown. Within the sample, other DNA sequences also encode this same CDR3. The entry originates in a study of shared clonotypes between healthy human individuals. Study-wide background: Three plates each covered CD4 naive and memory; CD8 naive two, CD8 memory one. Points from the study as a whole: A generally larger estimated richness was seen in naive subsets than in memory subsets.

Profiled with immunoSEQ multiplex PCR; TCRdb holds only in-frame clones, not every one. The repertoire consists of about 2.1 million clones, with under 95% occurring once and the leading ten covering around 1.7%. CDR3 length: 13 amino acids. The germline gives CDR1 SGHTA, CDR2 FQGTGA. With 2 bases removed from V and 3 bases from J, the gap between germline ends came to 7 bases. The naive CD8 subset, CD45RO-negative cells positively selected for CCR7, excluded terminally differentiated effector memory CD45RA+ cells. This TCR was sampled from a man between 18 and 29 years old in good health. Some clones in this sample may be carry-over from other donors' samples. Sequencing input: naive CD8+ T cells from PBMCs. V is TRBV7-3 and J is TRBJ1-1; D not resolved. The CDR3 DNA sequence: TGTGCCAGCAGCTTAGGAGGTGACACTGAAGCTTTCTTT. It translates to CASSLGGDTEAFF.